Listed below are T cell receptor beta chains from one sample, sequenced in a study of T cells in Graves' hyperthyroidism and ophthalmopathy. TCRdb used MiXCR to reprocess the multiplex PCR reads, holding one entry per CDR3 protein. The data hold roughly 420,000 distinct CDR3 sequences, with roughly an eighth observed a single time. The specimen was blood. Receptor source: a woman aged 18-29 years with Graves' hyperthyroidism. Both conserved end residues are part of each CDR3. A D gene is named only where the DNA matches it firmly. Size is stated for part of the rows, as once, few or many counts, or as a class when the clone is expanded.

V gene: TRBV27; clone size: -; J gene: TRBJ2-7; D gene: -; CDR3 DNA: TGTGCCAGCAGGGACCGATGGGGGTACGAGCAGTACTTC; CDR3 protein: CASRDRWGYEQYF
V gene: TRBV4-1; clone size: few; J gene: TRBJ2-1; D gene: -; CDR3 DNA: TGCGCCAGCAGCCAAACGGTCTCCTACAATGAGCAGTTCTTC; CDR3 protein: CASSQTVSYNEQFF
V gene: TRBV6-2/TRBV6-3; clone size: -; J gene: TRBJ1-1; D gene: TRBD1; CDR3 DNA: TGTGCCAGCAGTTACTCGATTGGCAGGGGGACCACTGAAGCTTTCTTT; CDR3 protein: CASSYSIGRGTTEAFF
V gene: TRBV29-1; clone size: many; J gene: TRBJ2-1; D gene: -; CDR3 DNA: TGCAGCGCCGAACAGAGTTTGGAGTTCTTC; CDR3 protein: CSAEQSLEFF
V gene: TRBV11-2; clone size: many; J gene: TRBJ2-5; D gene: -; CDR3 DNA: TGTGCCAGCAGCTTATCGCAGGTGGGGTGGGAGACCCAGTACTTC; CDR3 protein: CASSLSQVGWETQYF
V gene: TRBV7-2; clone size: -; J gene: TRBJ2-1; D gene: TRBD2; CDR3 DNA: TGTGCCAGCAGCTTACTATCGACTAGCGGGAGTAGGAATGAGCAGTTCTTC; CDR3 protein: CASSLLSTSGSRNEQFF
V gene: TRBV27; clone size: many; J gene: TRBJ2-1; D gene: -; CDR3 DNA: TGTGCCAGCAAACCGGCGGGAAATTATCGAGATGAGCAGTTCTTC; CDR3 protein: CASKPAGNYRDEQFF
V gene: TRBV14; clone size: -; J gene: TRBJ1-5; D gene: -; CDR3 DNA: TGTGCCAGCAGCCAAGTTCGGAATAGCAATCAGCCCCAGCATTTT; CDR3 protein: CASSQVRNSNQPQHF
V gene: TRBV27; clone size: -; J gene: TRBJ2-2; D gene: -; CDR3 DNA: TGTGCCAGCAGTTTCGAAAACGGGGAGCTGTTTTTT; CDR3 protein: CASSFENGELFF
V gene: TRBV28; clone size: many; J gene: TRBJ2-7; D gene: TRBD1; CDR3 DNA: TGTGCCAGCACTGAACCGGGACAGGGTTGGTACGAGCAGTACTTC; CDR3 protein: CASTEPGQGWYEQYF
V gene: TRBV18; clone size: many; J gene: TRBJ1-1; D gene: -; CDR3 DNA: TGTGCCAGCTCAACAGGTCTGAACACTGAAGCTTTCTTT; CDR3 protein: CASSTGLNTEAFF
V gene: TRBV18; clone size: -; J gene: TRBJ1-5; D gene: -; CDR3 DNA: TGTGCCAGCTCGCCACTACACTCTGACAGCCTCAATCAGCCCCAGCATTTT; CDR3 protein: CASSPLHSDSLNQPQHF
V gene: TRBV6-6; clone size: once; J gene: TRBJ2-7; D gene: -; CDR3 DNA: TGTGCCAGCAGTTACTCAGTAGTAGCCCTCCTCTACGAGCAGTACTTC; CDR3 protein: CASSYSVVALLYEQYF
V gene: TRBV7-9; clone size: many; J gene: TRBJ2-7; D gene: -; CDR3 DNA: TGTGCCAGCAGCTGGTCAGTGGGACAAACCTACGAGCAGTACTTC; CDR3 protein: CASSWSVGQTYEQYF
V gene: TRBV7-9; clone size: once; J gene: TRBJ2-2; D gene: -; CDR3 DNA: TGTGCCAGCAGGACGAACAGGGCGGCGGGAGAAAAGAACACCGGGGAGCTGTTTTTT; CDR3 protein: CASRTNRAAGEKNTGELFF
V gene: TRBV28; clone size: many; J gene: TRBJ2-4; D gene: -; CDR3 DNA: TGTGCCAGCAGTCCGGTGCTAGGCGTCGGTGCCAAAAACATTCAGTACTTC; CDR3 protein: CASSPVLGVGAKNIQYF
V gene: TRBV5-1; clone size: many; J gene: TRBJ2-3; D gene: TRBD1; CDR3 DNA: TGCGCCAGCAGCCCCGGGACAGCTAGCACAGATACGCAGTATTTT; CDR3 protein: CASSPGTASTDTQYF
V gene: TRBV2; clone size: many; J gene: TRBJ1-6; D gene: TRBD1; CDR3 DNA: TGTGCCAGCAGTGCAGAACCGGGACAGGGGAATTCACCCCTCCACTTT; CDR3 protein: CASSAEPGQGNSPLHF
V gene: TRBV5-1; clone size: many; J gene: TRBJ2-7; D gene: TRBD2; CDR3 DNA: TGCGCCAGCAGCCCTCGGAGTAGCGGGACTTACGAGCAGTACTTC; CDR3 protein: CASSPRSSGTYEQYF
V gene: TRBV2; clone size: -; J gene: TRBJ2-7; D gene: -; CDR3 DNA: TGTGCCAGCAGGATCCTGGGATGGGAGCAGTACTTC; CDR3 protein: CASRILGWEQYF
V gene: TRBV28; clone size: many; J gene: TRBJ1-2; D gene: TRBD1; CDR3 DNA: TGTGCCAGCAGGACAGGGTTCGTCTATGGCTACACCTTC; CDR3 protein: CASRTGFVYGYTF
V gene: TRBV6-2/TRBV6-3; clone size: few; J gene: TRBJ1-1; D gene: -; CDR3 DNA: TGTGCCAGCAGTTACTTTCGGGGCAACACTGAAGCTTTCTTT; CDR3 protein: CASSYFRGNTEAFF
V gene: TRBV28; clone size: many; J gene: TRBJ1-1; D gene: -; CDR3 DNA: TGTACCACACTAGGGGGAACGAACACTGAAGCTTTCTTT; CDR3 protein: CTTLGGTNTEAFF
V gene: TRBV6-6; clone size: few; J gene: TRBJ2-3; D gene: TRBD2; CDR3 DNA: TGTGCCAGCAGTTACGGGACTAGCCGCACAGATACGCAGTATTTT; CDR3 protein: CASSYGTSRTDTQYF
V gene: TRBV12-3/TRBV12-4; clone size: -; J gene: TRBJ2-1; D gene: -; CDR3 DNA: TGTGCCAGCATAGCGACCTACAATGAGCAGTTCTTC; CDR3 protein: CASIATYNEQFF
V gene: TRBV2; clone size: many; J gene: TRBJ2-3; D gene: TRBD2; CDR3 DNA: TGTGCCAGCAACGCGGGAGAGACAGATACGCAGTATTTT; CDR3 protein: CASNAGETDTQYF
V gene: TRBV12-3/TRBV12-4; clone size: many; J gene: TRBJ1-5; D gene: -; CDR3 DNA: TGTGCCAGCAGTTTGGGGGACAATCAGCCCCAGCATTTT; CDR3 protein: CASSLGDNQPQHF
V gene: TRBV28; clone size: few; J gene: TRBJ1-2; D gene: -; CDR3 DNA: TGTGCCAGCAGTCTCACTCCCGTCTATGGCTACACCTTC; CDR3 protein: CASSLTPVYGYTF
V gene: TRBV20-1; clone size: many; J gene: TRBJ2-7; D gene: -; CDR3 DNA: TGCAGTGCTAGAGATCCTTACGACTACGAGCAGTACTTC; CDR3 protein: CSARDPYDYEQYF
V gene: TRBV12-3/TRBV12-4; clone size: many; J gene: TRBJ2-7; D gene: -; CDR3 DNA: TGTGCCAGCAGTTTTCGGCGGGTCTACGAGCAGTACTTC; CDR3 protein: CASSFRRVYEQYF
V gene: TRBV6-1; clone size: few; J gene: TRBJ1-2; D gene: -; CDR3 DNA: TGTGCCAGCAGCGGGGGGCTCGGTACCACTGGTGGCTACACCTTC; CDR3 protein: CASSGGLGTTGGYTF
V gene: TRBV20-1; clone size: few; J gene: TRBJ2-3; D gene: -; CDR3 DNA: TGCAGTGCTAGAAGGCAGGAAGGAGATGCGCAGTATTTT; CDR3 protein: CSARRQEGDAQYF
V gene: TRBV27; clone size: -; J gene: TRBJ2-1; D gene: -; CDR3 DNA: TGTGCCAGCAGTCCCACCCCCCGAGCGTATAATGAGCAGTTCTTC; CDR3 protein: CASSPTPRAYNEQFF
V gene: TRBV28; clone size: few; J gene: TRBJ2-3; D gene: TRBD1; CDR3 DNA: TGTGCCAGCAGTTTTGGGGGACAGGGCACAGATACGCAGTATTTT; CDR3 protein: CASSFGGQGTDTQYF
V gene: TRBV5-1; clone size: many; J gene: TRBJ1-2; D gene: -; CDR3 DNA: TGCGCCAGCAGCTTGAACGCCTGGGACTATGGCTACACCTTC; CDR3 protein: CASSLNAWDYGYTF
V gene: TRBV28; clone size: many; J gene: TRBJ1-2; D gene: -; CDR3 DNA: TGTGCCAGCAGTTCCCGAGCCTATGGCTACACCTTC; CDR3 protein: CASSSRAYGYTF
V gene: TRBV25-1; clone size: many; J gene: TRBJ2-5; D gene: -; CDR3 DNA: TGTGCCAGCAGTGCCCGACTCCGGGGGGAGACCCAGTACTTC; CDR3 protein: CASSARLRGETQYF
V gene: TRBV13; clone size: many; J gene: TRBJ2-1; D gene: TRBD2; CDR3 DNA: TGTGCCAGCAGCCTCGGACTAGCGGTAATCAATGAGCAGTTCTTC; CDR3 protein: CASSLGLAVINEQFF
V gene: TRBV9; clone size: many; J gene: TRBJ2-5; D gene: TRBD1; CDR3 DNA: TGTGCCAGCAGCGTAGCATGGGACAGACAAGAGACCCAGTACTTC; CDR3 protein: CASSVAWDRQETQYF
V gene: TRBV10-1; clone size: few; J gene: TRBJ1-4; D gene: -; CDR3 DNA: TGCGCCAGCAGTGATTGGACAGAACTGTTTTTT; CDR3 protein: CASSDWTELFF
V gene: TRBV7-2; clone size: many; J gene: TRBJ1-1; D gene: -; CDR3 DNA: TGTGCCAGCAGCTTAGATGCATCACAGCTTTTTGGGGTGAACACTGAAGCTTTCTTT; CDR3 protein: CASSLDASQLFGVNTEAFF
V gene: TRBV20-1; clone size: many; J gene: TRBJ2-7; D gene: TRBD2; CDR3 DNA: TGCAGTGCTAGCCCTCCTAGCGGGAGGGCCTCCTACGAGCAGTACTTC; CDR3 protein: CSASPPSGRASYEQYF
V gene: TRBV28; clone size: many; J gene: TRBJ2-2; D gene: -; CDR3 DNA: TGTGCCAGCAGTTTATCTTGGACTACGAACACCGGGGAGCTGTTTTTT; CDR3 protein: CASSLSWTTNTGELFF
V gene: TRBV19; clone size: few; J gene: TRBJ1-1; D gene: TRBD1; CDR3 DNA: TGTGCCAGTAGTATAGACCTCAACAGGGGAGGGGCTTTCTTT; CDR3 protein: CASSIDLNRGGAFF
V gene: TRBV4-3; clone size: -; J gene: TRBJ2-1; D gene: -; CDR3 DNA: TGCGCCAGCAGCCAAGTTGCCGGAAGGGAGCAGTTCTTC; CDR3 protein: CASSQVAGREQFF
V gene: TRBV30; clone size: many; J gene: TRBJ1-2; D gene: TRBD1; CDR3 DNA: TGTGCCTGGAGTGTACAGGGGGCGAATGGCTACACCTTC; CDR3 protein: CAWSVQGANGYTF